This TCR beta chain was sequenced for a study of OX40 agonist ivuxolimab in advanced cancers. Study-level findings and limits: Expanded clones were, on average, more numerous among CD8+ T cells than CD4+.

TCRdb keeps only in-frame clones here, not all; method: immunoSEQ multiplex PCR. The table has some 87,000 clones, roughly 90% seen once; the top ten hold approximately 0.67%. Trimming stripped 10 bases from V and 4 bases from J, with 8 bases between. Germline V gene sequence: CDR1 LNHDA, CDR2 SQIVND (reference sequence). This CDR3 has 11 amino acids. Comment on this clone: Its target is unknown.

The origin of this receptor is an adult with an advanced solid tumor such as melanoma, head and neck, liver or kidney cancer. The source material was CD4+ or CD8+ T cells sorted from blood, sampled in a trial of the OX40 agonist ivuxolimab. The V gene is TRBV19, the J gene TRBJ2-1; maybe TRBD1 (5 bases). This chain's CDR3 is CATSGYNEQFF. The CDR3 DNA reads TGTGCCACCTCAGGGTACAATGAGCAGTTCTTC.